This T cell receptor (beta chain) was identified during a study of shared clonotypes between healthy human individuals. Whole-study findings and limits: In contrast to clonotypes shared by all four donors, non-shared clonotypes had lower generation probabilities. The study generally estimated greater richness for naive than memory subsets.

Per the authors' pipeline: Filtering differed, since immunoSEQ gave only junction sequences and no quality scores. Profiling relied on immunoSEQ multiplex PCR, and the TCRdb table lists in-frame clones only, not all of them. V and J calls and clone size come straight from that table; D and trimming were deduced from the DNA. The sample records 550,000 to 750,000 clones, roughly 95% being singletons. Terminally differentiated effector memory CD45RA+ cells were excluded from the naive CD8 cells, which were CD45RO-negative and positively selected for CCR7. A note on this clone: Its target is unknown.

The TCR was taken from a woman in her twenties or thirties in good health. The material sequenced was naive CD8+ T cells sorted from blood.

CDR3 sequence reads: CASSNSGTDRLNNEQFF. DNA of the CDR3: TGTGCCAGTAGTAATTCGGGGACAGACCGTCTCAACAATGAGCAGTTCTTC. The chain couples TRBV19 to TRBJ2-1, with 7 nucleotides matching TRBD1. With 4 bases clipped from V and 5 bases from J, the junction kept 14 bases outside the gene matches. Germline CDR1 and CDR2: LNHDA and SQIVND (reference sequence). CDR3 length: 17 amino acids. Variable domain in full (rest from reference TRBV19 and TRBJ2-1): DGGITQSPKYLFRKEGQNVTLSCEQNLNHDAMYWYRQDPGQGLRLIYYSQIVNDFQKGDIAEGYSVSREKKESFPLTVTSAQKNPTAFYLCASSNSGTDRLNNEQFFGPGTRLTVL.